These T cell receptor beta chains were read from a single sample in a study of blood T cells in healthy people across ages. MiXCR, run by TCRdb on the 5' RACE reads, gives a single entry per CDR3 protein. The repertoire has about a million distinct CDR3 sequences, roughly two fifths of them found once; the top ten carry about an eighth. The sequenced sample was blood. The receptors were sampled from a man in his late teens or twenties in good health. The CDR3 runs from the conserved cysteine through the conserved F or W. The D gene is left open where the match is weak. Expanded clones are given a class, and other clones once, few, many or no size at all.

size	V	J	D	CDR3	DNA
.	TRBV9	TRBJ2-3	.	CASSVRGRLVDTQYF	TGTGCCAGCAGCGTCCGGGGGCGACTAGTAGATACGCAGTATTTT
.	TRBV20-1	TRBJ2-1	TRBD2	CSASGPRVAGVYNEQFF	TGCAGTGCTAGTGGCCCTCGGGTAGCGGGAGTATACAATGAGCAGTTCTTC
once	TRBV20-1	TRBJ1-2	TRBD1	CSAQGGRYGYTF	TGCAGTGCCCAGGGGGGCAGGTATGGCTACACCTTC
.	TRBV4-3	TRBJ2-1	.	CASSEGAFRETQFF	TGCGCCAGCAGCGAGGGAGCTTTTCGGGAGACCCAGTTCTTC
.	TRBV7-9	TRBJ2-7	.	CASSLVGLPSYEQYF	TGTGCCAGCAGCTTAGTGGGCCTCCCATCCTACGAGCAGTACTTC
few	TRBV7-9	TRBJ2-3	.	CASSKGIYDTQYF	TGTGCCAGCAGCAAAGGGATTTACGATACGCAGTATTTT
few	TRBV5-1	TRBJ1-1	.	CASSLLVGNTEAFF	TGCGCCAGCAGCTTGCTCGTTGGGAACACTGAAGCTTTCTTT
few	TRBV2	TRBJ1-6	.	CASSEGQDKSRNSPLHF	TGTGCCAGCAGTGAAGGTCAAGACAAATCTCGTAATTCACCCCTCCACTTT
.	TRBV6-2/TRBV6-3	TRBJ2-5	.	CAGSRDTYYQETQYF	TGTGCCGGCAGTCGGGACACCTACTATCAAGAGACCCAGTACTTC
few	TRBV4-3	TRBJ1-4	TRBD1	CASSQDRQGNLLDEKLFF	TGCGCCAGCAGCCAAGATAGACAGGGTAATCTCTTGGATGAAAAACTGTTTTTT
.	TRBV28	TRBJ2-3	.	CASSVLSGTDTQYF	TGTGCCAGCAGTGTTCTATCCGGCACAGATACGCAGTATTTT
few	TRBV28	TRBJ2-5	.	CASSHYQETQYF	TGTGCCAGCAGCCACTACCAAGAGACCCAGTACTTC
.	TRBV20-1	TRBJ2-3	.	CSALQGGAIWSDTQYF	TGCAGTGCTCTACAAGGGGGGGCCATTTGGTCAGATACGCAGTATTTT
.	TRBV7-8	TRBJ1-2	TRBD1	CASSLAGQAKYGYTF	TGTGCCAGCAGCTTAGCCGGACAGGCCAAATATGGCTACACCTTC
.	TRBV28	TRBJ1-1	.	CASSLFETGSMTEAFF	TGTGCCAGCAGTTTATTCGAGACAGGTAGTATGACTGAAGCTTTCTTT
.	TRBV4-1	TRBJ2-3	TRBD1	CASSPGQGRTDTQYF	TGCGCCAGCAGCCCTGGACAGGGACGTACAGATACGCAGTATTTT
.	TRBV4-2	TRBJ1-2	.	CASSQDQAGSYGYTF	TGTGCCAGCAGCCAAGATCAAGCAGGGAGCTATGGCTACACCTTC
.	TRBV29-1	TRBJ2-4	TRBD2	CSVEREGSAKNIQYF	TGCAGCGTTGAGAGGGAGGGATCAGCCAAAAACATTCAGTACTTC